One sample yielded the 14 T cell receptor beta chains listed below, sequenced in a study of cytomegalovirus exposure and HLA in healthy donors. PCR used 60 Vbeta primers and 13 Jbeta primers. The table came from immunoSEQ multiplex PCR; TCRdb's copy has only in-frame clones and leaves some out. There are some 98,000 clones in the sample; under 75% occur only once, and about 2.5% lies in the top ten. The sample taken for sequencing was PBMCs. The receptors were sampled from a man aged 45-65 years in good health and CMV-seronegative.

This rearrangement joins TRBV19 to TRBJ1-2, with D possibly being TRBD1 (5 bases). The CDR3 contains 12 residues. The germline V and J ends were trimmed by 3 bases and 6 bases, with 8 bases remaining between them. Per germline, CDR1 LNHDA and CDR2 SQIVND (reference sequence). The CDR3 DNA reads TGTGCCAGTAGTATTACGGGGGATGGCTACACCTTC. Residues: CASSITGDGYTF.

The rearrangement uses TRBV28 and TRBJ2-3; D possibly corresponds to TRBD1 (5 bases). The germline V and J ends were trimmed by 4 bases and 2 bases, with 25 bases remaining between them. Germline CDR1 MDHEN, CDR2 SYDVKM. The CDR3 is 19 residues long. For the CDR3, the DNA is TGTGCCAGCAGTTCCCCGACCCCTGGCAGGGCCATAGACACAGATACGCAGTATTTT. Translated, it gives CASSSPTPGRAIDTDTQYF.

The chain links TRBV6-1 to TRBJ2-5; 10 bases agree with TRBD2. V trimming: 1 base; J trimming: 5 bases; junction bases outside the gene matches: 13. Germline V CDR1 and CDR2: MNHNS, SASEGT. The CDR3 consists of 18 residues. CDR3 protein: CASSEVLAGGYRGETQYF. In DNA, the CDR3 is TGTGCCAGCAGTGAAGTGTTAGCGGGAGGCTACAGGGGGGAGACCCAGTACTTC.

This clone was detected only a few times. The chain employs TRBV27 and TRBJ1-2; D is perhaps TRBD1 (6 bases). CDR3 size: 18 residues. Per the germline V gene, CDR1 is MNHEY and CDR2 is SMNVEV (reference sequence). Trimming shortened V by 3 bases and J by 5 bases, and 25 bases separated the two germline ends. CDR3 sequence: CASSFGAGGGLSRYGYTF. The CDR3 DNA reads as TGTGCCAGCAGTTTCGGTGCGGGGGGCGGCCTCAGTAGGTATGGCTACACCTTC.

V and J are TRBV5-1 and TRBJ2-5; possible D gene TRBD2, 6 bases. V was trimmed by 2 bases and J by 2 bases, leaving 10 bases between them. The length of the CDR3 is 14 residues. CDR1 is SGHRS and CDR2 is YFSETQ in the germline V gene. In nucleotides, the CDR3 is TGCGCCAGCAGCTTCCTCGCGGGACAAGAGACCCAGTACTTC. This gives the protein CASSFLAGQETQYF.

The rearrangement links TRBV5-5 to TRBJ2-2; perhaps TRBD2 as D (6 bases). The germline V and J ends were trimmed by 0 bases and 7 bases, with 19 bases remaining between them. Germline V gene lookup returns CDR1 SGHKS and CDR2 YYEKEE (reference sequence). The CDR3 consists of 17 residues. The CDR3 bases are TGTGCCAGCAGCTTGGCGGGGGAGCGTATAGTAGGCGGGGAGCTGTTTTTT. As protein: CASSLAGERIVGGELFF.

This clone came up a few times. The chain employs TRBV2 and TRBJ2-1; 10 bases map to TRBD2. CDR1 SNHLY and CDR2 FYNNEI come from the germline V gene. This CDR3 has 18 amino acids. The V and J ends lost 1 base and 3 bases, in that order; junction bases with no gene match: 9. This chain's CDR3 is CASSEVAGGKTYYNEQFF. Here the CDR3 DNA reads TGTGCCAGCAGTGAAGTAGCGGGGGGAAAGACTTACTACAATGAGCAGTTCTTC.

The chain has TRBV2 and TRBJ1-1, with a weak D call TRBD1 (5 bases). Between the trimmed V and J ends, which lost 8 bases and 7 bases, there was a span of 23 bases. Germline V gene sequence: CDR1 SNHLY, CDR2 FYNNEI. The CDR3 runs to 15 residues. CDR3 loop: CASWFVGTNGGEAFF. The CDR3 nucleotides read TGTGCCAGCTGGTTCGTCGGAACTAACGGGGGTGAAGCTTTCTTT.

The rearrangement joins TRBV5-1 to TRBJ2-1, with 8 bases matching TRBD1. There are 15 residues in the CDR3. Germline CDR1 reads SGHRS; CDR2 reads YFSETQ. V lost 7 bases, J lost 3 bases, and 9 bases stayed unmatched. This CDR3 reads CASAMDRAFYNEQFF. CDR3 coding DNA: TGCGCCAGCGCCATGGACAGGGCGTTCTACAATGAGCAGTTCTTC.

This rearrangement joins TRBV10-3 to TRBJ2-1; D is undetermined. The CDR3 spans 16 residues. The germline gives CDR1 ENHRY, CDR2 SYGVKD. V was trimmed by 4 bases and J by 12 bases, leaving 25 bases between them. CDR3 amino acids: CAISADSPTLSVGQFF. CDR3 DNA: TGTGCCATCAGTGCCGACTCCCCAACCCTTAGTGTGGGGCAGTTCTTC.

This clone was observed a handful of times. The V and J genes are TRBV21-1 and TRBJ2-3; TRBD2 is the table's D call and was not checked against the DNA. TRBV21-1 is noted as a pseudogene. The CDR3 runs to 15 residues. CDR3 sequence reads: CASSGLWAGADTQYF. DNA of the CDR3: TGTGCCAGCAGCGGGCTTTGGGCGGGAGCAGATACGCAGTATTTT.

This clone was picked up one time. The rearrangement uses TRBV5-6 and TRBJ2-5, with D uncertain. The CDR3 contains 11 residues. Germline V gene lookup returns CDR1 SGHDT and CDR2 YYEEEE. V was shortened by 3 bases and J by 5 bases, with 5 bases between the two germline ends. The CDR3 DNA reads as TGTGCCAGCAGCTCGCGGGAGACCCAGTACTTC. It codes for CASSSRETQYF.

This clone showed up just once. Here the CDR3 reads CASSSTDRFGSPLHF. The CDR3, as DNA: TGTGCCAGCAGCTCGACGGACAGGTTCGGATCACCCCTCCACTTT. The chain has TRBV11-2 and TRBJ1-6, with 7 bases aligning to TRBD1. Germline V gene data show CDR1 as SGHAT and CDR2 as FQNNGV. The CDR3 runs 15 residues. Trimming took 4 bases from V and 10 from J; bases not matched to a gene: 10.

V usage is TRBV27 and J usage is TRBJ1-5; 7 bases map to TRBD1. The germline V gene encodes CDR1 MNHEY and CDR2 SMNVEV (reference sequence). CDR3 length: 13 residues. With V trimmed by 5 bases and J by 7 bases, 5 bases remained unmatched. The CDR3 coding sequence is TGTGCCAGCAGTACGGGGACAGCCCAGCCCCAGCATTTT. This sequence encodes CASSTGTAQPQHF.